Presented here are 8 T cell receptor delta chains from one specimen sequenced in a study of fetal and pediatric gammadelta thymocytes. TCRdb re-called the reads through CATT. This table holds 1,500 to 2,000 delta-chain clones, 15% found once. Specimen: Vgamma9Vdelta2 gamma-delta T cells from the thymus. Subset described: sorted CD3+gammadeltaTCR+Vgamma9+Vdelta2+ thymocytes. The receptors stem from a child who underwent cardiac surgery and was recorded as healthy.

This chain connects TRDV2 to TRDJ1, with 11 nucleotides matching TRDD3. Because TCRdb records no J gene, it was assigned here through a match of the DNA to germline. V dropped 0 bases and J dropped 5; count of bases not matched to a gene: 13. The CDR3 spans 18 residues. Looked up from germline, CDR1 is GEAIGNYY and CDR2 is EKD. CDR3 nucleotide sequence: TGTGCCTGTGACACCGTTTCCCGCACTGGGGGATATTGTGATAAACTCATCTTT. Its translation is CACDTVSRTGGYCDKLIF.

The chain carries TRDV2 and TRDJ1; TRDD3 matches at 9 bases. Germline V lookup: CDR1 GEAIGNYY, CDR2 EKD. CDR3 length: 17 amino acids. V trimming: 1 base; J trimming: 0 bases; junction bases outside the gene matches: 8. CDR3 loop: CACDTTGGARHTDKLIF. The CDR3 DNA reads as TGTGCCTGTGACACTACTGGGGGAGCCAGGCACACCGATAAACTCATCTTT.

The chain links TRDV2 to TRDJ1; 7 bases line up with TRDD3. The germline CDR1 and CDR2 sequences are GEAIGNYY and EKD. J was trimmed by 0 bases and V by 3 bases; bases with no gene match: 15. The CDR3 is 18 amino acids. The CDR3 DNA reads TGTGCCTGTGACCGACAGTACTGGGGACCACCGTACACCGATAAACTCATCTTT. Amino acids: CACDRQYWGPPYTDKLIF.

By sample share, this clone is medium-sized (0.01 to 0.1%). V is TRDV2 and J is TRDJ1; TRDD3 aligns across 11 bases. The V and J ends lost 0 bases and 4 bases, in that order; junction bases with no gene match: 15. Germline CDR1 reads GEAIGNYY; CDR2 reads EKD. The CDR3 contains 19 residues. The CDR3: CACDTGLTLFTGGYDKLIF. CDR3 nucleotides: TGTGCCTGTGACACCGGTCTAACCCTTTTTACTGGGGGATACGATAAACTCATCTTT.

This chain uses TRDV2 with TRDJ1; 10 bases align to TRDD3. V shed 5 bases, J shed 0 bases, and the junction held 26 bases outside the gene matches. Germline V gene lookup returns CDR1 GEAIGNYY and CDR2 EKD. The CDR3 loop spans 22 amino acids. This CDR3 is CACVEVTGGSRYERGDTDKLIF. For the CDR3, the DNA is TGTGCCTGTGTAGAGGTTACTGGGGGATCCCGATACGAACGGGGAGACACCGATAAACTCATCTTT.

This clone rates as medium-sized. This sequence joins TRDV2 and TRDJ3; 12 positions agree with TRDD3. The J gene, missing from TCRdb, was assigned here through DNA to germline matching. The CDR3 covers 21 residues. Germline CDR1 reads GEAIGNYY; CDR2 reads EKD. The ends lost 0 bases at V and 0 bases at J; junction bases unmatched: 8. DNA of the CDR3: TGTGCCTGTGACACCCGTACTGGGGGATACTCGATCTCCTGGGACACCCGACAGATGTTTTTC. It translates to CACDTRTGGYSISWDTRQMFF.

In the case of this clone: A much larger clone lies a single base off, so this may be a read error. The chain joins TRDV2 to TRDJ1, with TRDD3 matching 11 bases. The J gene is absent in TCRdb and was assigned here via DNA matching to germline. The V and J ends lost 0 bases and 2 bases, in that order; junction bases with no gene match: 16. Germline V lookup: CDR1 GEAIGNYY, CDR2 EKD. CDR3 length equals 20 residues. CDR3 bases: TGTGCCTGTGACACCGGCCTGCCTGGGGGATACCTGAGGGGAACCGATAAACTCATCTTT. Encoded protein: CACDTGLPGGYLRGTDKLIF.

About this clone: Possible read error: a much larger clone is one base away. This chain joins TRDV2 and TRDJ1; 13 bases align to TRDD3. The CDR3 sequence is 19 residues long. Per germline, CDR1 GEAIGNYY and CDR2 EKD. CDR3 residues: CARDSTVLGDTRWGDKLIF. The DNA of the CDR3 is TGTGCCCGTGACTCGACTGTACTGGGGGATACGCGATGGGGCGATAAACTCATCTTT.